This T cell receptor (beta chain) was obtained from a study of cytomegalovirus exposure and HLA in healthy donors (dated by TCRdb to about 2017). Describing the broader study: An earlier analysis of fewer than 750 of the donors reported approximately 300 Gb of sequence data and 117 million unique TCR beta sequences obtained from roughly 170 million T cells. An early release that covered several hundred HLA-typed donors contained around 300 gigabases of sequencing data and 65 million to 100 million unique TCR sequences. Among the roughly 400 genotyped donors, approximately 81% belonged to the genetic ancestry cluster associated with self-reported Caucasian donors. The aim of the study was to test whether cataloging public T cell receptors could identify signatures of past pathogen exposure. The study profiled the T cell repertoires of approximately 700 subjects by immunosequencing and related them to cytomegalovirus serostatus. Along with the roughly 710-subject first cohort, a separate validation cohort of over a hundred different subjects was used. To predict cytomegalovirus infection status, the study combined high-throughput TCR immunosequencing, statistical association of individual TCRs with disease status, and machine learning. In a later analysis, previously published TCR beta repertoires from some 640 donors were re-analyzed and high-resolution HLA genotyping was added so that TCR occurrence patterns could be studied. The later analysis used no new phenotypic data to find candidate immune exposures, relying instead on TCR beta sequences and their occurrence across donors. To decide whether each TCR beta V gene segment behaved as functional or pseudogenic, an earlier analysis of approximately 620 of the donors relied on high-throughput TCR beta sequencing. Donor age, sex, ethnicity and CMV serostatus were compiled alongside the repertoire data. In a later genetic analysis, genome-wide SNP genotypes for about three fifths of the roughly 670 donors were used, and that subset was treated as a discovery cohort. Every discovery cohort repertoire had been produced on one sequencing platform. Class I and class II HLA loci were covered by the typing at four-digit resolution. The number of typed donors differed by locus: about 620-640 for A, B, C, DRB1 and DQB1; approximately 530 for DQA1; 606 for DPA1; and roughly 470 for DPB1. Four or five DR-DQ haplotypes were handled as single units for association and clustering because linkage in the cohort was strong. Among some 400 genotyped donors of the cohort, an average of around 240,000 unique TCR beta nucleotide sequences were sequenced per donor, around 20% of them non-productive.

Library construction relied on the immunoSEQ multiplex PCR assay. A mixture of 60 forward primers for TCR Vbeta segments and 13 reverse primers for TCR Jbeta segments was used in the multiplex PCR. Amplification of the CDR3 region of rearranged TCR beta genes was performed with a multiplex PCR assay on genomic DNA. On the Illumina HiSeq System, the amplified TCR beta libraries were sequenced as 87-base-pair reads. The source study handled its data this way. A later analysis tallied around 80 million unique TCR beta chains across the 550 to 850 repertoires, and approximately 12 million of those chains were shared by two or more donors. Raw reads were error-corrected and collapsed into unique sequences with a nearest-neighbor algorithm that merged closely related sequences to remove PCR and sequencing errors. Alignment of CDR3 sequences to IMGT reference sequences was used to assign V, D and J gene segments. Each retained sequence needed at least a six-nucleotide match to both a V gene segment and a J gene segment. Rearrangements were classified as productive when the CDR3 lacked stop codons and remained in frame with V and J, and all other rearrangements were classified as non-productive. Following IMGT convention, CDR3 was defined as the stretch from the second conserved V-encoded cysteine up to the conserved J-encoded phenylalanine. In an earlier analysis of around 570 of the donors, sequences lacking an unambiguous match to a single V gene segment were excluded. An earlier analysis of 500 to 700 of the donors classified V segments as functional when productive rearrangements were above 56.7% and as segregating when the standard deviation between donors was above 5%. A statistical classification framework was built for diagnosing cytomegalovirus status from the catalog of TCR beta chain sequences. A later analysis assigned V and J genes by comparing TCR nucleotide sequences with IMGT/GENE-DB human TR gene sequences. In a later analysis, CDR3 sequences and most-parsimonious VDJ recombination scenarios were assigned using the TCRdist pipeline. In a later analysis, each TCR beta chain was defined by its CDR3 amino acid sequence together with its V-gene family, and reads without a unique V-gene family were excluded. As a way to deal with suspected cross-contamination and a sequencing artifact, a later analysis dropped nearly 600 nucleotide sequences that were highly shared and had low generation probability. For each public chain, a later analysis derived a clonal expansion index from normalized ranks of inferred template counts within each repertoire. In a later analysis, generation probabilities were computed with a VDJ recombination model fitted to out-of-frame rearrangements, and the resulting probabilities were checked against IGoR. Hypergeometric tests were used in a later analysis to score TCR-TCR, TCR-HLA and TCR-CMV co-occurrence, with a repertoire-size bias correction applied to the TCR pairs. To estimate false discovery rates, a later analysis permuted the HLA or CMV assignments 20 times. In a later analysis, co-occurring TCRs were grouped using DBSCAN, with TCRdist sequence similarity added in when clustering inside HLA-allele-positive subsets. For co-occurrence clustering, repertoires with fewer than 30,000 or more than 120,000 public chains were excluded, along with five or six repertoires with anomalous nucleotide sharing. TCRdb took over this immuneACCESS table, retaining in-frame rearrangements with V and J assigned. Such tables are incomplete; in checked studies, under half of the missing clones stem from an unresolved V gene, and the remainder is unexplained. V and J calls and clone size are those listed in that table; D and trimming were worked out from the DNA. The sample has roughly 96,000 clones on record, about 70% of them singletons. The ten largest clones add up to 2.5% to 3.5% of the sample.

V is clipped by 5 bases and J by 2 bases, and the sequence between their germline boundaries is 15 bases long. From its cysteine to its phenylalanine, the CDR3 spans 16 amino acids. Kept here is only the CDR3 DNA, which spans 48 bases and is read in frame from base 1. CDR1 and CDR2 are read off the germline V gene as SGHTA and FQGNSA. The cohort was made up of approximately 670 healthy bone marrow donors. At the time of sampling, all cohort members were nominally healthy, though unrecorded immune exposures were likely present. The donor tested CMV seropositive and was one of the 289 seropositive cohort members. A peripheral blood sample was collected from each donor, and TCR beta sequencing was performed on peripheral blood mononuclear cells. Genomic DNA was extracted from the blood cell samples with the Qiagen DNeasy Blood Extraction Kit. This clone has just one count. It has no known antigen specificity. No much larger clone is present one base from it, and per-base qualities are unavailable.

Findings and caveats that apply to the study as a whole: The classifier was reported to diagnose cytomegalovirus status with high specificity and sensitivity in both the original and validation cohorts. Some IMGT-functional V segments, including TRBV6-2 and TRBV6-3, could not be told apart with the 87-base-pair reads, so those segments were excluded. A further reported finding was that TCR beta sequences accurately predicted the HLA-A and HLA-B alleles for most subjects in the first cohort. Strong co-occurrence of HLA alleles, especially DR and DQ, made assigning TCR associations to individual alleles difficult. Broadly in line with IMGT annotations, most TCR beta V segments showed up in productive rearrangements about 87% or about 30% of the time in an earlier analysis of approximately 600 of the donors. V-gene and J-gene trimming of TCR beta chains was associated with a missense DCLRE1C variant in a later genetic analysis, and the association was replicated in an independent cohort. Most CMV-associated TCR beta chains appeared to be HLA-restricted in a later analysis, and the HLA associations seemed to be driven largely by CMV exposure. Three of the identified cytomegalovirus-associated TCR beta chains were confirmed in vitro to be specific for cytomegalovirus antigens. Across donors, most TCR sequences were observed very rarely, whereas some public TCRs were present in many individuals. The earlier analysis of fewer than 750 of the donors excluded fewer than 20 rarely observed V segments, including chromosome 9 orphons, because counts were too low. Immune exposure information for the cohort was limited to CMV serostatus. The cohort was sequenced for TCR beta chains only, and without alpha or paired-chain data the features that could be detected were limited. It was suggested by the authors that the approach could potentially be generalized to other disease states and immunological phenotypes. Because HLA typing was missing for some donors at each locus, association tests included only the typed subset. A later analysis found that TCR association rates varied across HLA loci, with DRB1 alleles showing the most associated TCRs and HLA-C alleles the fewest. A total of 164 TCR beta chains were listed by the study as associated with cytomegalovirus. According to a later genetic analysis, donors in an Asian-associated ancestry cluster had fewer N-insertions in productive TCRs than the roughly 700-donor mean. A cluster of highly shared sequence variants was judged likely to represent a technical artifact of the sequencing pipeline. In a later analysis, HLA-associated TCR beta chains were found to be more clonally expanded and to have lower generation probabilities than equally common non-associated chains. Roughly uniform sequencing depth across donors was assumed in presence/absence analyses, although this assumption may not hold. A later analysis associated about 16,000 TCR beta sequences with specific HLA alleles at a false discovery rate of 0.05. Linkage disequilibrium might explain the correlated functional status among segregating V segments, but an unknown experimental factor could not be excluded. Several of the top co-occurrence clusters appeared to be linked to parvovirus B19, influenza, CMV and Epstein-Barr virus, according to a later analysis.

Sample: PBMCs. The sequence was collected from a female donor in good health and CMV-seropositive. This chain is built from TRBV7-2 and TRBJ2-2; a weak D assignment points to TRBD1 (5 bases agree). This receptor has the CDR3 CASSVSGQINTGELFF. The sequenced DNA is TGTGCCAGCAGCGTCTCAGGGCAGATTAACACCGGGGAGCTGTTTTTT.